The clone carrying this T cell receptor (beta chain) appeared a few times. The antigen is unknown. The sample belongs to a study of Ad26.COV2.S vaccination and SARS-CoV-2 variants. Germline V gene lookup returns CDR1 SQVTM and CDR2 ANQGSEA. This CDR3 region has 13 residues. After removal of 7 bases from V and 6 bases from J, the junction contained 4 bases not matched to a gene. Treatment here: over 15 received Ad26.COV2.S at low or high dose, single or two shots; roughly five received placebo; per-sample allocation not given. Day 63 following the first vaccine or placebo injection was when the samples were taken. SARS-CoV-2 spike from the Wuhan strain was encoded by the vaccine, an Ad26 vector. Generated by immunoSEQ multiplex PCR, the TCRdb table keeps only in-frame clones and is missing some. The sample lists 300,000 to 350,000 clones, around four fifths occurring once. Study-level points and caveats: Reported findings describe substantial breadth in spike-specific CD8+ and CD4+ T cell responses following vaccination. The TCR breadth and depth analyses may have understated or missed part of the total T cell responses.

Sequenced here: peripheral blood, sampled in a trial of Ad26.COV2.S vaccine versus placebo. The chain carries TRBV29-1 and TRBJ2-1; 12 bases match TRBD2. This TCR was sampled from a person aged 18 to 59 who received the Ad26.COV2.S COVID-19 vaccine or a placebo. The DNA for the CDR3 is TGCAGCGCTAGCGGGGGGGCGCTCAATGAGCAGTTCTTC. Amino acids: CSASGGALNEQFF.